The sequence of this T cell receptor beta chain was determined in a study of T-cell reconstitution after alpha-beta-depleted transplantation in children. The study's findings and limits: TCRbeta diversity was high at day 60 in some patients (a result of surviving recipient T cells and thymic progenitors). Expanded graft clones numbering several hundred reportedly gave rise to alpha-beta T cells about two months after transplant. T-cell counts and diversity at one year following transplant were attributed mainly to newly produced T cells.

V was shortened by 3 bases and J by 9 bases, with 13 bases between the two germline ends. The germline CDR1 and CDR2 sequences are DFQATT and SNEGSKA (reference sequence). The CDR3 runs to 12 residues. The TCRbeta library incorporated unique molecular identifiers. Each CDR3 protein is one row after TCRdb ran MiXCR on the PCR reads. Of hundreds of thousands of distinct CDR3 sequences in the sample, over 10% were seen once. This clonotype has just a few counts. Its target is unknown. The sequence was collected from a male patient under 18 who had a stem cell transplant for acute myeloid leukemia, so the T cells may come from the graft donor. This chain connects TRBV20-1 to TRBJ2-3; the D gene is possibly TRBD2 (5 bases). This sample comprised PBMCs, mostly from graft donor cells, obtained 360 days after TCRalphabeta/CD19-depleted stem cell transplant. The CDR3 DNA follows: TGCAGTGCTAGCCACCCCACGGGGACGCAGTATTTT. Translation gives CSASHPTGTQYF.